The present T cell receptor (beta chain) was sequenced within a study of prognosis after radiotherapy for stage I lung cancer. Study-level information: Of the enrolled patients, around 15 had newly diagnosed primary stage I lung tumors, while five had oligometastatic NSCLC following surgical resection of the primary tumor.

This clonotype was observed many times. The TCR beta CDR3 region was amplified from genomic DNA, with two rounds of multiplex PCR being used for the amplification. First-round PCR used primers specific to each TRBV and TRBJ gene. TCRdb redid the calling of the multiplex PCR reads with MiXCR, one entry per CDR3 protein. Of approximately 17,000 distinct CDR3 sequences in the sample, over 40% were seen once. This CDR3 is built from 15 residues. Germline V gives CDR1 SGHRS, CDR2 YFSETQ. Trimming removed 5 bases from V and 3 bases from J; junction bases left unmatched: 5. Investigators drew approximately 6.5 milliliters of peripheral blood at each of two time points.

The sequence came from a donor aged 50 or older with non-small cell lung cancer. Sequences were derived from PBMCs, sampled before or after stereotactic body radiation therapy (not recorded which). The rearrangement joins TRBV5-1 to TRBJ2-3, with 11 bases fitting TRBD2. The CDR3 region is CASSTSGSMTDTQYF. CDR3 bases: TGCGCCAGCAGTACTAGCGGGAGTATGACAGATACGCAGTATTTT.